A selection of T cell receptor beta chains follows, all from one sample in a study of human T cells and chemical hapten exposure. MiXCR was run by TCRdb on the RACE reads, yielding one entry per CDR3 protein. The sample lists a few hundred thousand distinct CDR3 sequences; 4.8% were seen once. Sequenced here: whole blood, sampled in connection with sensitization to the hapten diphenylcyclopropenone (DPC). Source of these receptors: a woman aged 45-65 years with alopecia areata. Some clones in this sample may be carry-over from other donors' samples. Each CDR3 is given with its conserved first and last residue. Each record gives: V gene, clone size, D gene, CDR3 protein. D genes are given only for firm matches. Expanded clones get a size class; other rows say once, few or many, or leave the size out.

v_gene: TRBV6-5; abundance: many; d_gene: -; CDR3aa: CASRRQNYGYTF
v_gene: TRBV11-2; abundance: many; d_gene: -; CDR3aa: CASRSSGPYEQYF
v_gene: TRBV3-1; abundance: -; d_gene: -; CDR3aa: CASSQIGPRIEAFF
v_gene: TRBV12-3/TRBV12-4; abundance: many; d_gene: -; CDR3aa: CASSLLDGQSDTQYF
v_gene: TRBV5-5; abundance: few; d_gene: -; CDR3aa: CASSLGVSSTDTQYF
v_gene: TRBV12-5; abundance: few; d_gene: -; CDR3aa: CASGWVMDGQSSYNEQFF
v_gene: TRBV20-1; abundance: many; d_gene: TRBD2; CDR3aa: CSARSGGREGSTDTQYF
v_gene: TRBV4-1; abundance: many; d_gene: -; CDR3aa: CASSQERALHF
v_gene: TRBV7-2; abundance: few; d_gene: -; CDR3aa: CASSPGRFQETQYF
v_gene: TRBV27; abundance: few; d_gene: TRBD2; CDR3aa: CASGGSPYEQYF
v_gene: TRBV12-3/TRBV12-4; abundance: many; d_gene: -; CDR3aa: CASSVTADYGYTF
v_gene: TRBV7-2; abundance: many; d_gene: -; CDR3aa: CASSFRQANTEAFF
v_gene: TRBV12-3/TRBV12-4; abundance: many; d_gene: TRBD1; CDR3aa: CASSPGQGYGYTF
v_gene: TRBV7-9; abundance: many; d_gene: -; CDR3aa: CASSSTSFYGYTF
v_gene: TRBV29-1; abundance: few; d_gene: -; CDR3aa: CSVAVRTVGKMHPSTDTQYF
v_gene: TRBV21-1; abundance: many; d_gene: -; CDR3aa: CANHGGDSQETQYF
v_gene: TRBV12-3/TRBV12-4; abundance: many; d_gene: TRBD1; CDR3aa: CASSLIPGTGVSDEQFF
v_gene: TRBV18; abundance: -; d_gene: -; CDR3aa: CASSPDRSQGYTF
v_gene: TRBV5-6; abundance: -; d_gene: -; CDR3aa: CASSFVGGTGELFF
v_gene: TRBV5-4; abundance: many; d_gene: TRBD2; CDR3aa: CASSLTAGGETQYF
v_gene: TRBV7-2; abundance: -; d_gene: TRBD2; CDR3aa: CASSLSTSGRSTDTQYF
v_gene: TRBV19; abundance: -; d_gene: TRBD2; CDR3aa: CATSPGLGISYEQYF
v_gene: TRBV6-1; abundance: many; d_gene: -; CDR3aa: CASSPRRSSGNTIYF
v_gene: TRBV7-8; abundance: few; d_gene: TRBD1; CDR3aa: CASSPRPTGGLETQYF
v_gene: TRBV30; abundance: many; d_gene: -; CDR3aa: CAWSPPGFTEAFF
v_gene: TRBV7-9; abundance: many; d_gene: -; CDR3aa: CASSQQMNTEAFF
v_gene: TRBV6-1; abundance: few; d_gene: TRBD2; CDR3aa: CASSVSGTSHEQFF
v_gene: TRBV28; abundance: few; d_gene: TRBD2; CDR3aa: CATRGEALHEQYF
v_gene: TRBV28; abundance: few; d_gene: -; CDR3aa: CASSPFSSTYEQYF
v_gene: TRBV4-1; abundance: many; d_gene: TRBD1; CDR3aa: CASSPDVGQLNEKLFF
v_gene: TRBV5-1; abundance: -; d_gene: -; CDR3aa: CASSLTYPANYGYTF
v_gene: TRBV10-3; abundance: -; d_gene: -; CDR3aa: CATQTSSGNTIYF
v_gene: TRBV15; abundance: few; d_gene: -; CDR3aa: CATSRDRGVMQPQHF
v_gene: TRBV9; abundance: many; d_gene: -; CDR3aa: CASSVGQNSYEQYF
v_gene: TRBV19; abundance: many; d_gene: -; CDR3aa: CASKGPFSYNEQFF
v_gene: TRBV29-1; abundance: few; d_gene: -; CDR3aa: CSVRFQSDGHNEQFF
v_gene: TRBV7-9; abundance: many; d_gene: -; CDR3aa: CASSLEGVEKLFF
v_gene: TRBV25-1; abundance: many; d_gene: -; CDR3aa: CASSKTGVNTEAFF
v_gene: TRBV7-2; abundance: many; d_gene: TRBD2; CDR3aa: CASSSEVWTSGQETQYF
v_gene: TRBV29-1; abundance: many; d_gene: TRBD2; CDR3aa: CSVEVGLAGNEQFF
v_gene: TRBV28; abundance: many; d_gene: TRBD1; CDR3aa: CASRWTGNNQPQHF
v_gene: TRBV3-1; abundance: few; d_gene: -; CDR3aa: CASSQTGGVVF